The rows below give T cell receptor beta chains drawn from one sample of a study of CD8 T cells in Susac syndrome. TCRdb redid the calling of the immunoSEQ multiplex PCR reads with MiXCR, one entry per CDR3 protein. In the table there are about 150,000 distinct CDR3 sequences, around 96% of which are singletons. Sequencing was performed on CD4+ T cells from PBMCs. Receptor source: a human donor with Susac syndrome. The CDR3 runs from the conserved cysteine through the conserved F or W. A D gene is named only where the DNA matches it firmly. Clone size appears in some rows only: once, few, many, or a class for an expanded clone.

abundance	d_gene	j_gene	v_gene	CDR3aa	CDR3nt
once	-	TRBJ2-7	TRBV4-3	CASSQGGQYEQYF	TGCGCCAGCAGCCAGGGGGGACAGTACGAGCAGTACTTC
-	-	TRBJ2-1	TRBV18	CASSPSTAGLNEQFF	TGTGCCAGCTCACCCTCCACAGCGGGTCTCAATGAGCAGTTCTTC
-	TRBD1	TRBJ2-3	TRBV24-1	CATSDRQGAGTDTQYF	TGTGCCACCAGTGATAGACAGGGGGCCGGCACAGATACGCAGTATTTT
once	-	TRBJ2-5	TRBV11-1	CATGGGTSGAETQYF	TGTGCCACCGGAGGCGGGACGTCAGGGGCAGAGACCCAGTACTTC
-	TRBD1	TRBJ2-7	TRBV29-1	CSAKTGAYEQYF	TGCAGCGCTAAGACAGGGGCTTACGAGCAGTACTTC
-	TRBD1	TRBJ2-7	TRBV9	CASSSGTGGYEQYF	TGTGCCAGCAGCTCCGGGACAGGGGGTTACGAGCAGTACTTC
once	-	TRBJ2-2	TRBV23-1	CASSSQWQCTGELFF	TGCGCCAGCAGCTCACAATGGCAGTGCACCGGGGAGCTGTTTTTT
-	-	TRBJ2-3	TRBV12-3/TRBV12-4	CASSSPKGDTQYF	TGTGCCAGCAGTTCCCCCAAGGGGGATACGCAGTATTTT
few	-	TRBJ2-1	TRBV3-1	CASSRGSYNEQFF	TGTGCCAGCAGCCGCGGCTCCTACAATGAGCAGTTCTTC
-	-	TRBJ2-6	TRBV29-1	CSVLTVGNSGANVLTF	TGCAGCGTCCTGACTGTGGGCAACTCTGGGGCCAACGTCCTGACTTTC
-	-	TRBJ2-5	TRBV11-2	CASSLVTAGYQETQYF	TGTGCCAGCAGCTTAGTAACAGCCGGGTACCAAGAGACCCAGTACTTC
-	TRBD1	TRBJ2-6	TRBV12-3/TRBV12-4	CASSARQGRTGANVLTF	TGTGCCAGCAGTGCCCGACAGGGTAGGACTGGGGCCAACGTCCTGACTTTC
-	-	TRBJ2-5	TRBV6-6	CASSYSRHEVETQYF	TGTGCCAGCAGTTACTCTAGACACGAGGTAGAGACCCAGTACTTC
-	-	TRBJ2-7	TRBV29-1	CSVEEGGNEQYF	TGCAGCGTTGAAGAAGGTGGGAACGAGCAGTACTTC
-	-	TRBJ1-6	TRBV18	CASSPRGPPSDSPLHF	TGTGCCAGCTCACCACGGGGGCCACCAAGCGATTCACCCCTCCACTTT
-	TRBD1	TRBJ2-7	TRBV5-6	CASSLGDRVREQYF	TGTGCCAGCAGCTTGGGGGACAGGGTGAGGGAGCAGTACTTC
-	TRBD1	TRBJ1-6	TRBV20-1	CSARGQGNVNSPLHF	TGCAGTGCTAGAGGACAGGGGAATGTTAATTCACCCCTCCACTTT
-	TRBD1	TRBJ1-5	TRBV7-6	CASTRGGDQPQHF	TGTGCCAGCACCCGAGGGGGCGATCAGCCCCAGCATTTT